Listed here are 10 T cell receptor beta chains from one sample, sequenced in a study of blood T cell repertoires in COVID-19. The table came from immunoSEQ multiplex PCR; TCRdb's copy has only in-frame clones and leaves some out. This sample has about 330,000 clones; approximately 85% occur once, and the top ten carry roughly 1.6%. The sequencing sample was made of peripheral blood. Source of these receptors: a woman between 50 and 59 years old with acute or convalescent COVID-19.

The V gene is TRBV4-3, the J gene TRBJ2-7; 10 nucleotides agree with TRBD2. V lost 1 base to trimming and J lost 0 bases; unmatched junction nucleotides: 6. Germline assignment: CDR1 LGHNA and CDR2 YSLEER. This CDR3 region has 17 residues. CDR3 bases: TGCGCCAGCAGCCAAGGCTGGACTAGCGGTATCTCCTACGAGCAGTACTTC. Protein product: CASSQGWTSGISYEQYF.

The genes are TRBV7-2 and TRBJ1-1; D perhaps matches TRBD1 (5 bases). Germline V lookup: CDR1 SGHTA, CDR2 FQGNSA. The V gene lost 1 base and the J gene lost 1 base, with 10 bases spanning the gap. The CDR3 sequence is 15 residues long. The CDR3 protein is CASSLDGGTNTEAFF. In DNA form, the CDR3 reads TGTGCCAGCAGCTTAGATGGAGGGACGAACACTGAAGCTTTCTTT.

This clone was seen once. The V and J genes are TRBV7-9 and TRBJ1-2; TRBD1 agrees at 10 bases. This CDR3 is 16 amino acids long. Germline V gives CDR1 SEHNR, CDR2 FQNEAQ (reference sequence). V shed 5 bases and J 6 bases; nucleotides not matched to a gene: 12. CDR3 residues: CASSENWDRGADGYTF. The CDR3 nucleotides read TGTGCCAGCAGCGAAAACTGGGACAGGGGTGCAGATGGCTACACCTTC.

The chain couples TRBV5-6 to TRBJ2-7; TRBD1 is a possible D gene (6 bases). The V end lost 1 base, the J end lost 3 bases, and 14 bases lay between the germline ends. In germline, CDR1 is SGHDT, CDR2 YYEEEE. This CDR3 region has 15 residues. CDR3 nucleotide sequence: TGTGCCAGCAGCTTGCGAATGGGACACATCTACGAGCAGTACTTC. The encoded protein is CASSLRMGHIYEQYF. The full variable domain, with the rest looked up from reference TRBV5-6 and TRBJ2-7, is DAGVTQSPTHLIKTRGQQVTLRCSPKSGHDTVSWYQQALGQGPQFIFQYYEEEERQRGNFPDRFSGHQFPNYSSELNVNALLLGDSALYLCASSLRMGHIYEQYFGPGTRLTVT.

The J gene is TRBJ1-2, the V gene TRBV11-2, with 7 bases aligning to TRBD1. This CDR3 is 14 amino acids long. Germline CDR1 reads SGHAT; CDR2 reads FQNNGV. Germline trimming cut 5 bases from V and 6 bases from J; bases unmatched to any gene: 9. This chain's CDR3 is CASSPMTGIDGYTF. In DNA, the CDR3 is TGTGCCAGCAGCCCGATGACAGGGATAGATGGCTACACCTTC.

The chain combines TRBV20-1 with TRBJ1-3; the D is unclear. The CDR3 covers 11 residues. Germline assignment: CDR1 DFQATT and CDR2 SNEGSKA (reference sequence). The ends were cut back, 5 bases at V and 0 bases at J, with 2 bases in the middle. CDR3 bases: TGCAGTGCTCACTCTGGAAACACCATATATTTT. As protein: CSAHSGNTIYF.

The CDR3 sequence is CASQEVGGTGDYEQYF. The CDR3 DNA follows: TGTGCCAGCCAAGAGGTTGGGGGGACAGGCGATTACGAGCAGTACTTC. This sequence joins TRBV7-2 and TRBJ2-7, with 8 bases identical to TRBD1. CDR3 length: 16 residues. Germline-derived CDR1 and CDR2 are SGHTA and FQGNSA. Trimming took 8 bases from V and 4 from J; bases not matched to a gene: 16. The full variable domain, completed using reference TRBV7-2 and TRBJ2-7, is GAGVSQSPSNKVTEKGKDVELRCDPISGHTALYWYRQSLGQGLEFLIYFQGNSAPDKSGLPSDRFSAERTGGSVSTLTIQRTQQEDSAVYLCASQEVGGTGDYEQYFGPGTRLTVT.

In nucleotides, the CDR3 is TGTGCCAGCAGCGTGGGGACAGGGGGCTATGAAAAACTGTTTTTT. Its protein product is CASSVGTGGYEKLFF. The chain recombines TRBV9 with TRBJ1-4, with 12 bases identical to TRBD1. CDR1 SGDLS and CDR2 YYNGEE come from the germline V gene. The CDR3 has 15 residues. The ends lost 2 bases at V and 6 bases at J; junction bases unmatched: 2.

The chain is built from TRBV28 and TRBJ2-7; perhaps TRBD1 as D (6 bases). Trimming took off 8 bases at V and 6 bases at J, with 14 bases between the two ends. Per the germline V gene, CDR1 is MDHEN and CDR2 is SYDVKM. CDR3 length: 12 amino acids. The CDR3 bases are TGTGCCAGCGTTCCGGGACATGGCGAGCAGTACTTC. Amino acid sequence: CASVPGHGEQYF.

This chain joins TRBV11-1 and TRBJ2-7; weak D call: TRBD2 (5 bases). In germline, CDR1 is SGHAT, CDR2 FQDESV (reference sequence). The CDR3 is 14 residues long. V was trimmed by 1 base and J by 3 bases, leaving 10 bases between them. The CDR3 bases are TGTGCCAGCAGCTTAGGGACGGGAAGCTACGAGCAGTACTTC. This gives the protein CASSLGTGSYEQYF.